Following are 5 T cell receptor beta chains from one sample sequenced in a study of cytomegalovirus exposure and HLA in healthy donors. Primers: 60 Vbeta forward and 13 Jbeta reverse. The method was immunoSEQ multiplex PCR; TCRdb's version includes in-frame clones alone and lacks a portion of them. The sample contains about 130,000 clones, over 75% of which appear only once. Sequencing was performed on PBMCs. Receptors originate from a man aged 45-60 years in good health and CMV-seronegative.

This clone was detected only once. V and J are TRBV7-8 and TRBJ2-7, with D perhaps TRBD1 (5 bases). The CDR3 is 16 residues long. V gave up 1 base and J gave up 1 base, with 14 bases separating them. Per the germline V gene, CDR1 is SGHVS and CDR2 is FQNEAQ. The CDR3 sequence: CASSLGYKQASYEQYF. In DNA, the CDR3 is TGTGCCAGCAGCTTAGGGTATAAACAGGCGTCCTACGAGCAGTACTTC. The full variable domain, in which reference TRBV7-8 and TRBJ2-7 provide the parts outside the CDR3, is GAGVSQSPRYKVAKRGQDVALRCDPISGHVSLFWYQQALGQGPEFLTYFQNEAQLDKSGLPSDRFFAERPEGSVSTLKIQRTQQEDSAVYLCASSLGYKQASYEQYFGPGTRLTVT.

The chain couples TRBV29-1 to TRBJ1-1; 9 bases are a match to TRBD1. The CDR3 totals 12 residues. With 7 bases clipped from V and 4 bases from J, the junction kept 4 bases outside the gene matches. The V gene's germline CDR1 is SQVTM and CDR2 ANQGSEA. Here the CDR3 DNA reads TGCAGCGGGGGACAGGGCGGCACTGAAGCTTTCTTT. Translated: CSGGQGGTEAFF. Using reference TRBV29-1 and TRBJ1-1 for the parts outside the CDR3, the full variable domain is SAVISQKPSRDICQRGTSLTIQCQVDSQVTMMFWYRQQPGQSLTLIATANQGSEATYESGFVIDKFPISRPNLTFSTLTVSNMSPEDSSIYLCSGGQGGTEAFFGQGTRLTVV.

In DNA, the CDR3 is TGTGCCAGCTCACCAGGGGACAGCTTCTCCTACGAGCAGTACTTC. This sequence encodes CASSPGDSFSYEQYF. J is TRBJ2-7 and V is TRBV18; TRBD1 agrees at 7 bases. The germline CDR1 and CDR2 sequences are KGHSH and LQKENI. This CDR3 contains 15 residues. The ends lost 2 bases at V and 0 bases at J; junction bases unmatched: 4.

V and J are TRBV10-2 and TRBJ2-7; D may be TRBD1 (6 bases). CDR1 and CDR2 from the germline V gene are WSHSY and SAAADI. V gave up 2 bases and J gave up 2 bases, with 16 bases separating them. The CDR3 spans 16 residues. The CDR3 DNA reads TGCGCCAGCAGTGAGGGGGGTGGCAGGGGTGCCTACGAGCAGTACTTC. Residues: CASSEGGGRGAYEQYF.

The chain employs TRBV2 and TRBJ2-1; no clear D. There are 16 residues in the CDR3. Trimming took 0 bases from V and 0 from J, leaving 9 bases between them. CDR1 is SNHLY and CDR2 is FYNNEI in the germline V gene. CDR3 region: CASSEAGASSYNEQFF. Written as DNA, the CDR3 is TGTGCCAGCAGTGAAGCGGGCGCAAGCTCCTACAATGAGCAGTTCTTC.